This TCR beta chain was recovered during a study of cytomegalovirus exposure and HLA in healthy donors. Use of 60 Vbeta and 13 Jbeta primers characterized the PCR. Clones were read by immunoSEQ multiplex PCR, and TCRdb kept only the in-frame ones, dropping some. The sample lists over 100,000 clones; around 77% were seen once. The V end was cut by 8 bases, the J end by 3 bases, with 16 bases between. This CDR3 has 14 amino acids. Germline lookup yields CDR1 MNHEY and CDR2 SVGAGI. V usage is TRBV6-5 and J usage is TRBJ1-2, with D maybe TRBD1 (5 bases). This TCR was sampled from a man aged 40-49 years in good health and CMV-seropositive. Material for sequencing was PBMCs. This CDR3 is CASRRLGVDYGYTF. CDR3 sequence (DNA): TGTGCCAGCCGACGCCTAGGGGTCGACTATGGCTACACCTTC.